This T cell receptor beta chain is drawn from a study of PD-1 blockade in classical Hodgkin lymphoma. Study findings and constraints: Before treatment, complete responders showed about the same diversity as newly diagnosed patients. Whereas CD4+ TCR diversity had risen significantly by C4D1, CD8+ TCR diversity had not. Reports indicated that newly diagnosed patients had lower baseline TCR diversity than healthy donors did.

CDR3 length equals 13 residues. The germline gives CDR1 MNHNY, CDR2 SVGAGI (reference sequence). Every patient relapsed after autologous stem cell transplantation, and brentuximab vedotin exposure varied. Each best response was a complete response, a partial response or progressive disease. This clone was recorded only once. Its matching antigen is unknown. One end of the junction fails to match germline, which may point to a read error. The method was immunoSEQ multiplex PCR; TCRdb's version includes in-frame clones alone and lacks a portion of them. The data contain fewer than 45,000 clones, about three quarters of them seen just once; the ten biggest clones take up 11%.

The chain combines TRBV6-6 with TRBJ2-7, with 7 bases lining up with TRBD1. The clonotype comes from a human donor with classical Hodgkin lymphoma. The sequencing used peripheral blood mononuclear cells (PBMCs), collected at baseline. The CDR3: CASSYSDRIDRVF. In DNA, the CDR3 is TGTGCCAGCAGTTACTCTGATCGAATTGACAGGGTCTTC.